Listed below are T cell receptor beta chains from one sample, sequenced in a study of blood T cell repertoires in COVID-19. Here immunoSEQ multiplex PCR was the method, and the copy in TCRdb shows in-frame clones only, minus some. The data hold about 160,000 clones, with approximately 86% observed a single time. The source material was peripheral blood. These receptors were obtained from an older woman who had recovered from COVID-19. Both conserved end residues are part of each CDR3. A clone size is listed for some rows: how often the clone was seen (once, few, many), or a class if it is expanded.

v_call cdr3_length clone_size cdr3_aa
TRBV5-1 16 - CASSFVGTASTDTQYF
TRBV7-9 15 - CASSLAQATNEKLFF
TRBV6-2/TRBV6-3 18 once CASSYSLGMTKSNQPQHF
TRBV10-2 14 once CASSPNREGYGYTF
TRBV2 15 - CASTRQGRVGAEAFF
TRBV6-6 15 - CASSYNRGGQETQYF
TRBV5-4 15 once CASSPGQSYNSPPHF
TRBV6-4 15 - CASMGQRKFYNEQFF
TRBV19 17 - CASSIEGTGGVGNEQFF
TRBV7-3 16 - CASSHGGTGSGNTIYF
TRBV4-3 16 - CASSQDRTGDTYEQYF
TRBV6-6 13 - CASSYRGNTEAFF
TRBV6-5 12 - CASRTAGGGYTF
TRBV5-1 14 - CASYKTGDETEAFF
TRBV7-3 14 - CASSPRGGADTQYF
TRBV5-1 17 - CASSLDPRNSGQVEAFF
TRBV4-1 16 - CASSRGAGVDQETQYF
TRBV25-1 16 - CASSEFRQGGSEKLFF
TRBV19 14 - CASSWGRNTGELFF
TRBV7-5 17 - CVRSRQGTEFRTDTQYF
TRBV6-5 15 few CASSRRQGAGQPQHF
TRBV7-9 15 - CASSSPQGLAYEQYF
TRBV5-1 15 - CASSLGQLLNTEAFF
TRBV2 12 - CASSTGVTEAFF
TRBV15 18 - CATSLGVVAGGLYNEQFF
TRBV5-5 16 - CASSRTPGQGAGTQYF
TRBV29-1 13 - CSVLSGDQETQYF
TRBV5-1 19 - CASSLAGTSGGQSTDTQYF
TRBV5-8 14 - CASSSWAPGETQYF
TRBV5-1 16 - CASSFDQGGMGTEAFF
TRBV7-9 14 - CASSLRTSHNEQFF
TRBV30 16 - CAWSVLGRGSAGELFF
TRBV2 15 - CASSGVTGNTGELFF
TRBV6-2/TRBV6-3 15 - CASSPRGQGNQPQHF
TRBV5-1 15 - CASSSVGGGYNEQFF
TRBV7-6 16 - CASSLARAGGRETQYF
TRBV2 15 - CASSEYGTGYNTIYF
TRBV4-1 16 once CASSQEEKGTFDEQFF
TRBV11-3 13 - CASSLALAREQFF
TRBV6-1 14 - CASSEFRGNTEAFF
TRBV7-9 15 - CASSPGTLSGVGYTF
TRBV19 14 - CASSDSLYQETQYF
TRBV29-1 13 - CSVESGKGTEAFF
TRBV4-1 16 - CASSQVERLGEYEQYF
TRBV9 17 - CASSDSYRSSWSETQYF
TRBV5-6 14 - CASSLAVSTGELFF
TRBV7-2 15 - CASSPIAATGYEQYF
TRBV3-1/TRBV3-2 13 few CASSQNIQPPYTF
TRBV7-9 14 - CASSFSREAYEQYF
TRBV6-5 12 - CASSGPRGIYTF
TRBV3-1/TRBV3-2 13 - CASSQEYNYEQYF
TRBV9 15 - CASSGEGQLHQPQHF
TRBV27 20 - CASRLFAGTSGLIAKNIQYF
TRBV7-3 15 - CASSLQPGENGELFF
TRBV3-1/TRBV3-2 20 - CASSQVQCAQRGASGETQYF
TRBV27 16 - CASRSNWGGDSYGYTF
TRBV19 13 - CASSIDPGNGVHF